In this sample, the clone carrying this T cell receptor beta chain is hyperexpanded. Its antigen is unidentified. These data come from a study of T cell repertoires in aging, cancer and after chemotherapy. For the study at large: Roughly 10 million TCR reads made up the full dataset. Findings and limits, study-wide: Age-matched healthy donors had significantly more diverse, less clonal blood TCR repertoires than untreated cancer patients.

The CDR3 extends over 17 amino acids. Germline assignment: CDR1 MNHNY and CDR2 SVGAGI (reference sequence). Trimming left V 0 bases short and J 6 bases short, with 15 bases between. Peripheral blood genomic DNA, not sorted cells or RNA, was the template. A mixed TRB-A/B primer pool amplified rearranged TRB by multiplex touch-down PCR. TCRdb itself ran the multiplex PCR reads through MiXCR, one entry per CDR3 protein. The table shows 400 to 550 distinct CDR3 sequences, with under 35% occurring only once. The chain links TRBV6-6 to TRBJ1-6; possibly TRBD1 for D (5 bases). The sequencing input was blood. The TCR comes from a human donor with a blood cancer. The CDR3 is CASSYSGSRGGNSPLHF. The CDR3 DNA is TGTGCCAGCAGTTACTCGGGTTCGCGGGGGGGTAATTCACCCCTCCACTTT.